This T cell receptor beta chain was captured by sequencing in a study of CD8+CD57+ T cells in acquired aplastic anemia. The wider study: Sorted CD4+ and CD8+ cells gave an average of around 3 ug of DNA.

Losses at the gene ends were 4 bases for V and 3 bases for J; bases not matched to a gene: 6. Looked up from germline, CDR1 is ENHRY and CDR2 is SYGVKD. CDR3 length equals 15 residues. General observations from the study: Common to patients and controls were twenty-nine CD8+ CDR3 sequences. Patients and controls had CD8+ Simpson's diversity values that were not significantly distinct.

Comment on this clonotype: Its antigen remains unknown.

The TCR beta profiling, which covered VDJ combination and CDR3 sequence, was carried out using genomic DNA as the template. TCRdb reanalysed the reads using MiXCR and keeps one entry per CDR3 protein. Altogether under 200,000 distinct CDR3 sequences are present, roughly 64% being singletons, with the ten largest covering about half. Input material: sorted CD4+, CD8+, or CD8+CD57+ T cells (not recorded which) from PBMCs. The chain joins TRBV10-3 to TRBJ2-3; 8 nucleotides agree with TRBD2. This clonotype was obtained from a human donor with severe aplastic anemia or a healthy control (not recorded which). In DNA, the CDR3 is TGTGCCATCAGTGCAGGCGGGGGGCGGACAGATACGCAGTATTTT. This gives the protein CAISAGGGRTDTQYF.